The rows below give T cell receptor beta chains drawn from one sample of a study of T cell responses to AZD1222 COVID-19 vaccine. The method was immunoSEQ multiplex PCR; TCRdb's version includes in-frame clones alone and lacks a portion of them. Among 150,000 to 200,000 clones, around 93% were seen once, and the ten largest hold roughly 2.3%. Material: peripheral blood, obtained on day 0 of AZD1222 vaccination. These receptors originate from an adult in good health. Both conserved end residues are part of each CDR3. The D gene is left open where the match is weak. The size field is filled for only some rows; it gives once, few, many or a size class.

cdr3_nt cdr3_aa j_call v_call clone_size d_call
TGTGCCAGCAGTTTATTGAGGGAGGGTGGCTACACCTTC CASSLLREGGYTF TRBJ1-2 TRBV12-3/TRBV12-4 NA NA
TGTGCCAGCACCCCGGAAACAGGGGCGAGTGGCTACACCTTC CASTPETGASGYTF TRBJ1-2 TRBV2 NA TRBD1
TGTGCCAGCAGTTTCAGAGCAGAGCTGCTACGGGGACGCAATGAGCAGTTCTTC CASSFRAELLRGRNEQFF TRBJ2-1 TRBV28 NA NA
TGTGCCAGCAGCTTTGCCAGGGCGGAAGGAAACACCATATATTTT CASSFARAEGNTIYF TRBJ1-3 TRBV7-8 NA NA
TGTGCCAGTAGGGGACGAGGGGTTTACGAGCAGTACTTC CASRGRGVYEQYF TRBJ2-7 TRBV19 NA NA
TGTGCCATCAGTACTAGCGGGGGGTCTCGCAATGAGCAGTTCTTC CAISTSGGSRNEQFF TRBJ2-1 TRBV10-3 NA TRBD2
TGTGCCAGCAGCCAAGGGAAGGACCACGAGCAGTACTTC CASSQGKDHEQYF TRBJ2-7 TRBV3-1/TRBV3-2 few NA
TGTGCCAGCAGCTTAGTGGGGATCGGGAACTATGGCTACACCTTC CASSLVGIGNYGYTF TRBJ1-2 TRBV7-2 NA NA
TGTGCCAGCAGCAGGAGTCAGAACACTGAAGCTTTCTTT CASSRSQNTEAFF TRBJ1-1 TRBV11-3 NA NA
TGTGCCAGCAGTGTGGGGGGACCGTACTCTGGGGCCAACGTCCTGACTTTC CASSVGGPYSGANVLTF TRBJ2-6 TRBV2 NA NA
TGTGCCAGCAGTTTCATGGGGGAGACCCAGTACTTC CASSFMGETQYF TRBJ2-5 TRBV12-3/TRBV12-4 NA NA
TGTGCCAGCAGGGGACAGGTAGCTAACTATGGCTACACCTTC CASRGQVANYGYTF TRBJ1-2 TRBV28 NA TRBD1
TGTGCCAGCAGCCATGGGCCTTCCTTTTCTTACTCTGGAAACACCATATATTTT CASSHGPSFSYSGNTIYF TRBJ1-3 TRBV11-2 NA NA
TGTGCCAGCTCACCATCCTGGACGGCTAGGTCCTATAATTCACCCCTCCACTTT CASSPSWTARSYNSPLHF TRBJ1-6 TRBV18 once NA
TGTGCCAGCAGTGTAAATACCGTCACCGGGGAGCTGTTTTTT CASSVNTVTGELFF TRBJ2-2 TRBV6-4 NA NA
TGTGCCAGTAGTCTCGACAGGGACACTGAAGCTTTCTTT CASSLDRDTEAFF TRBJ1-1 TRBV19 once TRBD1
TGTGCCAGCAGCTTAGTCCAGCATCAGCCCCAGCATTTT CASSLVQHQPQHF TRBJ1-5 TRBV7-9 NA NA
TGTGCCAGTAACGGCCTCAAGGGGTCTGGAAACACCATATATTTT CASNGLKGSGNTIYF TRBJ1-3 TRBV7-9 once NA
TGTGCCTGGAGTGTAGGAACTAGCGGGAGCAGGATTGTGTTCTTC CAWSVGTSGSRIVFF TRBJ2-1 TRBV30 NA TRBD2
TGTGCCAGCAGCGTAGAGGGGGGCGGAGCGATCTTC CASSVEGGGAIF TRBJ2-1 TRBV9 NA NA
TGTGCCAGCAATAACAGGGGGCGTTCCTACGAGCAGTACTTC CASNNRGRSYEQYF TRBJ2-7 TRBV28 NA TRBD1
TGTGCCAGCAGCGGAGCAGGCACCAGGGGGGACTATGGCTACACCTTC CASSGAGTRGDYGYTF TRBJ1-2 TRBV7-9 NA TRBD1
TGTGCCAGCGCCCCAGGGTCCACCTACGAGCAGTACTTC CASAPGSTYEQYF TRBJ2-7 TRBV28 NA NA
TGTGCCTGGAGCGCCCTGGGCAGGAAGGGAAACACCATATATTTT CAWSALGRKGNTIYF TRBJ1-3 TRBV30 NA NA
TGTGCCAGCAGGGCAATAGGCAGACTGAACACTGAAGCTTTCTTT CASRAIGRLNTEAFF TRBJ1-1 TRBV6-5 once NA
TGTGCCAGCAGCTTAAATAGCAATCAGCCCCAGCATTTT CASSLNSNQPQHF TRBJ1-5 TRBV7-6 NA NA
TGCAGCGTTGAGGGACCTAATGAAAAACTGTTTTTT CSVEGPNEKLFF TRBJ1-4 TRBV29-1 NA NA
TGTGCCAGCAGCTACGACGGGGAATACTACGAGCAGTACTTC CASSYDGEYYEQYF TRBJ2-7 TRBV6-5 once NA
TGTGCCAGCAGTGAAGCGCAAGGGACAGGGGGTTATGGCTACACCTTC CASSEAQGTGGYGYTF TRBJ1-2 TRBV6-1 few TRBD1
TGTGCCAGCAGCCAGCCCGGGACTAGTCTGCCCAATGAGCAGTTCTTC CASSQPGTSLPNEQFF TRBJ2-1 TRBV16 once TRBD2
TGCGCCAGCAGCCGAGTAGCGGGGGGGGACTACGAGCAGTACTTC CASSRVAGGDYEQYF TRBJ2-7 TRBV4-1 NA TRBD2
TGTGCCAGCAGCTTAGGGGGCAGGGGGCCGGGCTACACCTTC CASSLGGRGPGYTF TRBJ1-2 TRBV7-9 NA TRBD1
TGTGCCAGCTCACCACAGGACAGGCAAAACTATGGCTACACCTTC CASSPQDRQNYGYTF TRBJ1-2 TRBV18 NA TRBD1
TGTGCCAGCAGCCAAGATGCCCTTGAAGCCGGGATGGGCTACACCTTC CASSQDALEAGMGYTF TRBJ1-2 TRBV3-1/TRBV3-2 NA NA
TGTGCCAGCACCAGAACAAGGACAGGGACCATTCAGCCCCAGCATTTT CASTRTRTGTIQPQHF TRBJ1-5 TRBV2 NA TRBD1
TGTGCCAGCACCCGGACAGGGCGCTCCTACGAGCAGTACTTC CASTRTGRSYEQYF TRBJ2-7 TRBV6-6 NA TRBD1
TGTGCCTGGAGTGTTTTGGCCTACGAGCAGTACTTC CAWSVLAYEQYF TRBJ2-7 TRBV30 NA NA
TGCGCCAGCAGTCCAGCGGGGGGCAGTCCAGAGACCCAGTACTTC CASSPAGGSPETQYF TRBJ2-5 TRBV5-1 NA TRBD2
TGTGCCAGTAGTAGGACAAGATCATCCTACGAGCAGTACTTC CASSRTRSSYEQYF TRBJ2-7 TRBV19 once NA
TGCGCCAGCAGCCAAGACATCACGAGAAGAAACACCATATATTTT CASSQDITRRNTIYF TRBJ1-3 TRBV4-1 NA NA
TGTGCCAGCAGTGAATTGACAGGGAGAGGCTGGGGATATGGCTACACCTTC CASSELTGRGWGYGYTF TRBJ1-2 TRBV6-1 NA TRBD1
TGTGCCAGCTCACCACGAGAGAACACCGGGGAGCTGTTTTTT CASSPRENTGELFF TRBJ2-2 TRBV18 NA NA
TGTGCCAGCAGTTTGGAGGTACGGCACTCTGGAAACACCATATATTTT CASSLEVRHSGNTIYF TRBJ1-3 TRBV6-5 NA NA
TGTGCCAGCAGCTTAGGTGGGGGGGTTAGCACAGATACGCAGTATTTT CASSLGGGVSTDTQYF TRBJ2-3 TRBV11-2 NA TRBD2
TGTGCCAGCAGTTGGGCCGACAAGGTTTACACCTTC CASSWADKVYTF TRBJ1-2 TRBV12-3/TRBV12-4 NA NA
TGTGCCAGCAGCTTAGTGTCGGGGGTTGGTACTGAAGCTTTCTTT CASSLVSGVGTEAFF TRBJ1-1 TRBV7-8 NA NA
TGCGCCAGCAGCCGGATTCAGGGGGAAGGTGAGCAGTTCTTC CASSRIQGEGEQFF TRBJ2-1 TRBV4-3 NA TRBD1
TGTGCCAGCAGCGTCGGGACAGGGAGATATAATTCACCCCTCCACTTT CASSVGTGRYNSPLHF TRBJ1-6 TRBV9 NA TRBD1
TGTGCCAGCAGCCAAGGGACTAGCTCCTACGAGCAGTACTTC CASSQGTSSYEQYF TRBJ2-7 TRBV4-2 NA TRBD2
TGTGCCAGCAGCTCCATGGGGGGTAATGAAAAACTGTTTTTT CASSSMGGNEKLFF TRBJ1-4 TRBV6-5 once NA
TGTGCCAGCAGCTGGGGACAGGGGGCTTCCTATAATTCACCCCTCCACTTT CASSWGQGASYNSPLHF TRBJ1-6 TRBV5-4 NA TRBD1
TGTGCCAGCACCATCAGTCCCACAGGCTCTAGCACAGATACGCAGTATTTT CASTISPTGSSTDTQYF TRBJ2-3 TRBV16 once NA
TGTGCCAGCAGGCGGGACTACCTAGTTTACAATGAGCAGTTCTTC CASRRDYLVYNEQFF TRBJ2-1 TRBV5-4 NA TRBD2
TGTGCCATCAGTGAGTCGCCGGGGTCTGGAAACACCATATATTTT CAISESPGSGNTIYF TRBJ1-3 TRBV10-3 NA NA
TGTGCCAGCAGGACCAGGGGTTCCCTAGGCTACACCTTC CASRTRGSLGYTF TRBJ1-2 TRBV5-4 once NA